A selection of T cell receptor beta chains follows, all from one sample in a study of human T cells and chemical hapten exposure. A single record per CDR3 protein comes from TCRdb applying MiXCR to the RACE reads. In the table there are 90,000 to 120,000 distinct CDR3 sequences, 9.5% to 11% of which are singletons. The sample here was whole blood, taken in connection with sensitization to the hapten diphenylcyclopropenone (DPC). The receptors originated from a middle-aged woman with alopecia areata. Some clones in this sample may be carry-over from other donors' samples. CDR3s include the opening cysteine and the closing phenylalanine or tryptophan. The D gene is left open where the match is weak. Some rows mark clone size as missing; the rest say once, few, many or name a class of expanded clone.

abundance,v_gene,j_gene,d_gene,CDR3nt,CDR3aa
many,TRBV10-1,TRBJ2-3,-,TGCGCCAGCAGTGATTTCGGTTCAGGGGGCACAGATACGCAGTATTTT,CASSDFGSGGTDTQYF
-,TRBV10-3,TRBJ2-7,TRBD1,TGTGCCGCTCAGACAGGGACCTACGAGCAGTACTTC,CAAQTGTYEQYF
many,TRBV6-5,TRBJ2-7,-,TGTGCCACCCTTGGGGGAGAGCAGTACTTC,CATLGGEQYF
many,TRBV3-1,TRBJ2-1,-,TGTGCCAGCAGCCAACTTCTGGCGAGAGTGTCCTACAATGAGCAGTTCTTC,CASSQLLARVSYNEQFF
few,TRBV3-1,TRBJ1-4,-,TGTGCCAGCAGCCAAGGTCTCGGAAAACTGTTTTTT,CASSQGLGKLFF
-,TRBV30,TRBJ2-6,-,TGTGCCTGGGATCCGAGGGCCAACGTCCTGACTTTC,CAWDPRANVLTF
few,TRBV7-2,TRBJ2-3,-,TGTGCCAGCAGCTTAGACTGGGATACGCAGTATTTT,CASSLDWDTQYF
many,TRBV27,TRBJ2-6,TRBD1,TGTGCCAGCAGTAGAGGGACAGCAGGAGGTGGGGCCAACGTCCTGACTTTC,CASSRGTAGGGANVLTF
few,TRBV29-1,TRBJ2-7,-,TGCAGCGTCGGCCAGGCGGTCTACGAGCAGTACTTC,CSVGQAVYEQYF
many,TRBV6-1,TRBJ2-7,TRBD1,TGTGCCAGCAGTGAAGCGCCCGGGACAGTTTCCTACGAGCAGTACTTC,CASSEAPGTVSYEQYF
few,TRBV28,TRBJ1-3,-,TGTGCCAGCACCCAAGGAGGCAGCCAGGGCCTCTCTGGAAACACCATATATTTT,CASTQGGSQGLSGNTIYF
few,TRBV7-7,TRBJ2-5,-,TGTGCCAGCAGCTCATCCGGGACTCGGGGGACCCAGTACTTC,CASSSSGTRGTQYF
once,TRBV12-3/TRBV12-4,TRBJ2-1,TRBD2,TGTGCCAGCAGACGACTAGCGGGAGTGTTGGAGAATGAGCAGTTCTTC,CASRRLAGVLENEQFF
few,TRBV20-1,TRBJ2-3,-,TGCAGTGCTATAGAGTCTGCATCTAGCACAGATACGCAGTATTTT,CSAIESASSTDTQYF
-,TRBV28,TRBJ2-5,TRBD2,TGTGCCAGCAGTTTGCGGGAGGGCCTCGAGACCCAGTACTTC,CASSLREGLETQYF
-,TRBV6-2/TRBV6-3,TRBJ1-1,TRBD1,TGTGCCAGCAGCGAATCCAGGGGGGCCGGTGAAGCTTTCTTT,CASSESRGAGEAFF
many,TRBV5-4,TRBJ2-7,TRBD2,TGTGCCAGCAGCTTTTTTGGTAGCGGGGCCCCCTACGAGCAGTACTTC,CASSFFGSGAPYEQYF
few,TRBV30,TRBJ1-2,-,TGTGCCTCCAACATGGAGGGAAGGCATGGCTACACCTTC,CASNMEGRHGYTF
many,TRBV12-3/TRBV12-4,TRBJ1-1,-,TGTGCCAGCAGTTTAACGGGGCCGAACACTGAAGCTTTCTTT,CASSLTGPNTEAFF
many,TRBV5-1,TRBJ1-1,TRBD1,TGCGCCAGCAGCTTGACAGGGGAAGGACCTGAAGCTTTCTTT,CASSLTGEGPEAFF
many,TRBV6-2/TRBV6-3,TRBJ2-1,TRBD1,TGTGCCAGCAGTTACTCAGGGGGCACCTACAATGAGCAGTTCTTC,CASSYSGGTYNEQFF
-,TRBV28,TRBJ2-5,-,TGTGCCAGCAGTTCCCCAGGGCAAGAGACCCAGTACTTC,CASSSPGQETQYF
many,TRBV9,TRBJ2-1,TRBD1,TGTGCCAGCAGCGGGGGACAGGTGAATGAGCAGTTCTTC,CASSGGQVNEQFF
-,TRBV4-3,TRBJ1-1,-,TGCGCCAGCAGCCAAGATTTAGGCAGGGAAGCTTTCTTT,CASSQDLGREAFF
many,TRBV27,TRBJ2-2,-,TGTGCCAGCTCACCCTGGGGGGCCGGGGAGCTGTTTTTT,CASSPWGAGELFF
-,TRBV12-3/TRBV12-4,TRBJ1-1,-,TGTGCCAGCAGTCCCGGACAGCCTGAAGCTTTCTTT,CASSPGQPEAFF
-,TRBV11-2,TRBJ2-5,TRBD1,TGTGCCAGCAGCTCAAACAGGGGGCAGGCAGAGACCCAGTACTTC,CASSSNRGQAETQYF